This entry describes one TCR beta chain. Its antigen is still unknown. Base qualities are not at hand, and no much larger clone is one base apart. Libraries came from the immunoSEQ multiplex PCR assay. The multiplex PCR relied on a mix of 60 forward primers for TCR Vbeta segments and 13 reverse primers for TCR Jbeta segments. The CDR3 region of rearranged TCR beta genes was amplified from genomic DNA with a multiplex PCR assay. Amplified TCR beta libraries were sequenced as 87-base-pair reads on the Illumina HiSeq System. On the authors' methods: A later analysis counted tens of millions of unique TCR beta chains across the 700 or so repertoires, and around 12 million of these chains were shared by at least two donors. A nearest-neighbor algorithm error-corrected the raw reads and collapsed the reads into unique sequences, merging closely related sequences to remove PCR and sequencing errors. To assign V, D and J gene segments, CDR3 sequences were aligned to IMGT reference sequences. Each retained sequence needed at least a six-nucleotide match to both a V gene segment and a J gene segment. Rearrangements were called productive when the CDR3 lacked stop codons and stayed in frame with V and J; all others were non-productive. Following IMGT convention, CDR3 was defined as the stretch from the second conserved V-encoded cysteine to the conserved J-encoded phenylalanine. Sequences without an unambiguous match to a single V gene segment were excluded from the earlier analysis of about 600 of the donors. In an earlier analysis of 587 of the donors, a V segment was called functional when productive rearrangements were above 56.7%, and segregating when the standard deviation between donors exceeded 5%. A statistical classification framework was developed to diagnose cytomegalovirus status using the catalog of TCR beta chain sequences. V and J gene assignment, in a later analysis, came from comparing TCR nucleotide sequences with IMGT/GENE-DB human TR gene sequences. Using the TCRdist pipeline, a later analysis assigned CDR3 sequences along with most-parsimonious VDJ recombination scenarios. In a later analysis, each TCR beta chain was defined by its CDR3 amino acid sequence together with its V-gene family, and reads lacking a unique V-gene family were excluded. In a later analysis, a few hundred highly shared, low-generation-probability nucleotide sequences were removed to address suspected cross-contamination and a sequencing artifact. A later analysis calculated a clonal expansion index for each public chain from normalized within-repertoire ranks of inferred template counts. In a later analysis, generation probabilities were computed with a VDJ recombination model fitted to out-of-frame rearrangements, and the resulting probabilities were checked against IGoR. In a later analysis, TCR-TCR, TCR-HLA and TCR-CMV co-occurrence was scored with hypergeometric tests, and a repertoire-size bias correction was applied to TCR pairs. To estimate false discovery rates, a later analysis permuted the HLA or CMV assignments 20 times. In a later analysis, co-occurring TCRs were grouped using DBSCAN, with TCRdist sequence similarity added in when clustering inside HLA-allele-positive subsets. For co-occurrence clustering, repertoires with fewer than 30,000 or more than 120,000 public chains were excluded, along with roughly 5 repertoires with anomalous nucleotide sharing. As stored in TCRdb, this immuneACCESS dataset retains in-frame rearrangements with V and J assigned. A fraction of the clones does not appear; measured against another copy, unresolved V genes explain less than half of the discrepancy, and the remainder lacks a known reason. The D gene and trimming were derived from the DNA, and the V and J assignments and clone size from that table. This sample has roughly 130,000 clones in its table, and roughly 82% of those were observed once. About 3% of the sample is held by the ten biggest clonotypes.

The cohort comprised some 730 healthy bone marrow donors. At the time of sampling, every cohort member was nominally healthy, though immune exposures that went unrecorded were likely present. The donor was CMV seropositive and belonged to the group of more than 250 seropositive cohort members. A peripheral blood sample was collected from each donor, and TCR beta sequencing was performed on peripheral blood mononuclear cells. The Qiagen DNeasy Blood Extraction Kit was used to extract genomic DNA from the blood cell samples. In the germline V gene (reference sequence), CDR1 corresponds to LNHDA and CDR2 to SQIVND. From cysteine to phenylalanine, the CDR3 is 14 amino acids long. The retained sequence is limited to the CDR3, 42 bases, with the frame set at the first base. V is cut by 3 bases and J by 2 bases, and the space between the germline ends is 8 bases. This specimen comes from a study of cytomegalovirus exposure and HLA in healthy donors (dated 2017 in TCRdb). Context from the whole study: According to an earlier analysis of a few hundred of the donors, some 170 million T cells yielded roughly 100 million unique TCR beta sequences and approximately 280 Gb of sequence data. Using immunosequencing, the study profiled T cell repertoires from fewer than 700 subjects and related those repertoires to cytomegalovirus serostatus. To predict cytomegalovirus infection status, the study brought together high-throughput TCR immunosequencing, statistical association of individual TCRs with disease status, and machine learning. A later analysis re-analyzed previously published TCR beta repertoires from 650 to 800 donors and added high-resolution HLA genotyping to study TCR occurrence patterns. Among almost 400 genotyped donors of the cohort, an average of approximately 250,000 unique TCR beta nucleotide sequences were sequenced per donor, roughly a sixth of them non-productive. Typing coverage differed by locus: A, B, C, DRB1 and DQB1 were typed in roughly 620-640 donors, DQA1 in 500 to 550, DPA1 in over 600, and DPB1 in around 490. A separate validation cohort of roughly 120 different subjects was used in addition to the approximately 670-subject first cohort. Among the roughly 400 genotyped donors, approximately 77% belonged to the genetic ancestry cluster associated with self-reported Caucasian donors. The later analysis used no new phenotypic data to find candidate immune exposures, relying instead on TCR beta sequences and their occurrence across donors. An early release that covered 500 to 800 HLA-typed donors contained about 300 gigabases of sequencing data and about 93 million unique TCR sequences. Four to six DR-DQ haplotypes were handled as single units for association and clustering, since linkage in the cohort was strong. Donor age, sex, ethnicity and CMV serostatus were compiled together with the repertoire data. All discovery cohort repertoires had been generated on a single sequencing platform. In a later genetic analysis, genome-wide SNP genotypes for about 55% of the 666 donors were used, and that subset was treated as a discovery cohort. The aim of the study was to test whether cataloging public T cell receptors could identify signatures of past pathogen exposure. HLA typing included class I and class II loci at four-digit resolution. An earlier analysis of 587 of the donors used high-throughput TCR beta sequencing to judge whether each TCR beta V gene segment behaved as functional or pseudogenic.

Overall study results and their limits: Cytomegalovirus status was reported to be diagnosed by the classifier with high specificity and sensitivity in both the original and validation cohorts. Immune exposure information for the cohort was limited to CMV serostatus. According to a later analysis, TCR association rates differed among HLA loci, with DRB1 alleles showing the most associated TCRs and HLA-C alleles showing the fewest. In vitro tests confirmed that a few of the cytomegalovirus-associated TCR beta chains recognize cytomegalovirus antigens. According to the authors, the approach could potentially be generalized to other disease states and immunological phenotypes. Some IMGT-functional V segments, including TRBV6-2 and TRBV6-3, could not be distinguished by the 87-base-pair reads and were therefore excluded. The sequencing pipeline was judged likely to have produced a cluster of highly shared sequence variants as a technical artifact. In a later analysis, over 15,000 TCR beta sequences were associated with specific HLA alleles at a false discovery rate of 0.05. A total of about 180 TCR beta chains were listed by the study as associated with cytomegalovirus. A further reported finding was that TCR beta sequences accurately predicted the HLA-A and HLA-B alleles for most subjects in the first cohort. An association between a missense DCLRE1C variant and V-gene and J-gene trimming of TCR beta chains was found in a later genetic analysis and replicated in an independent cohort. While some public TCRs were present in many individuals, most TCR sequences turned up only very rarely across donors. Compared with equally common non-associated chains, HLA-associated TCR beta chains in a later analysis were more clonally expanded and had lower generation probabilities. About 17 rarely observed V segments, including chromosome 9 orphons, were excluded from the earlier analysis of a few hundred of the donors because counts were too low. When HLA alleles, especially DR and DQ, strongly co-occurred, TCR associations were difficult to assign to individual alleles. According to a later analysis, most CMV-associated TCR beta chains appeared to be HLA-restricted, and the HLA associations seemed to be driven largely by CMV exposure. Linkage disequilibrium might explain the correlated functional status among segregating V segments, but an unknown experimental factor could not be ruled out. An earlier analysis of 587 of the donors showed that most TCR beta V segments appeared in productive rearrangements either about 87% or about 30% of the time, which broadly matched IMGT annotations. Because some donors lacked HLA typing at each locus, the association tests relied only on the typed subset. According to a later genetic analysis, donors in an Asian-associated ancestry cluster had fewer N-insertions in productive TCRs than the approximately 710-donor mean. The presence/absence analyses assumed that sequencing depth was roughly uniform across donors, and that assumption may not be true. In this cohort, only TCR beta chains were sequenced, and detectable features were limited by the absence of alpha or paired-chain data. In a later analysis, several top co-occurrence clusters were reported to appear linked to parvovirus B19, influenza, CMV and Epstein-Barr virus.

The chain is made from TRBV19 and TRBJ1-5; the best D guess is TRBD1, with 5 bases matching. Material: PBMCs. The clonotype originates from a woman between 18 and 29 years old in good health and CMV-seropositive. The base sequence is TGTGCCAGTAGTATCGGACATGGCAATCAGCCCCAGCATTTT. Protein translation: CASSIGHGNQPQHF. When the CDR3 is completed using the reference TRBV19 and TRBJ1-5 genes on either side, the full variable domain is DGGITQSPKYLFRKEGQNVTLSCEQNLNHDAMYWYRQDPGQGLRLIYYSQIVNDFQKGDIAEGYSVSREKKESFPLTVTSAQKNPTAFYLCASSIGHGNQPQHFGDGTRLSIL.